The clone carrying this T cell receptor (beta chain) turned up a few times. The data originate from a study of siplizumab effects on memory and regulatory T cells. V dropped 6 bases and J dropped 3 bases, with 11 bases sitting between them. The length of the CDR3 is 13 residues. Germline CDR1 SNHLY, CDR2 FYNNEI. Repertoires were generated with immunoSEQ multiplex PCR, while TCRdb's copy carries only in-frame clones and drops some. The sample carries around 65,000 clones, around 80% recorded once. V is TRBV2 and J is TRBJ2-5; weak D call: TRBD2 (6 bases). Sequenced sample: memory CD4+ T cells sorted from blood. The sequence was obtained from a human donor in good health. In DNA, the CDR3 is TGTGCCAGCAGCCTAGGACTAAAAGAGACCCAGTACTTC. As protein: CASSLGLKETQYF.